This TCR beta chain was profiled in a study of T-cell memory formation after mild COVID-19. One entry per CDR3 protein results from TCRdb running MiXCR on the 5' RACE reads. This table holds roughly 150,000 distinct CDR3 sequences, almost 25% found once. V lost 1 base, J lost 5 bases, and 11 bases lay in between. CDR1 SGHAT and CDR2 FQNNGV come from the germline V gene. CDR3 length: 14 residues. The sample was PBMCs or a T cell subset sorted from them (not recorded which). This TCR was recovered from an adult woman who had mild COVID-19 (a few samples of this study predate the infection). Cell type and time point are not known. V and J are TRBV11-2 and TRBJ2-5; D remains unclear. CDR3 sequence reads: CASSLVAGPETQYF. DNA for the CDR3: TGTGCCAGCAGCTTAGTTGCCGGGCCGGAGACCCAGTACTTC.